This T cell receptor beta chain is drawn from a study of T cells in Graves' hyperthyroidism and ophthalmopathy (dated by TCRdb to between 2019 and 2020). Regarding the complete study: Peripheral blood samples were taken at initial diagnosis, before any treatment was given. A discovery cohort of about a hundred patients, about 40 with Graves' ophthalmopathy and roughly 59 with stable Graves' hyperthyroidism, was used to find distinguishing TCR V-J signatures. Prospective prediction of ophthalmopathy was tested in an independent validation cohort of approximately 19 hyperthyroidism patients and approximately 17 patients who later progressed to ophthalmopathy. The approximately 100 discovery patients were randomly split 7:3 into training and test sets. The study also compared thyroid tissue and blood T-cell repertoires from about six Graves' hyperthyroidism patients. After blood sampling, hyperthyroidism patients were treated with methimazole at a starting dose of 30 mg daily, and ophthalmopathy patients were treated with high-dose intravenous methylprednisolone. The paper reports TCR Vbeta CDR3 sequencing of 135 peripheral blood samples: around 45 ophthalmopathy, roughly 80 hyperthyroidism and around 17 progressor patients.

Amplification of TCR beta CDR3 regions was carried out from RNA transcripts. A first-round RT-PCR of the TCR CDR3 used the HTBI primer set with the Qiagen OneStep RT-PCR kit. A second multiplex PCR round built the libraries, followed by size selection and purification. Libraries were sequenced paired-end with 100 bp reads on an Illumina HiSeq2000. Under the source paper's analysis protocol: Raw data were processed with SOAPnuke, discarding reads with adapters, uncalled bases, mean Phred below 15, or no exact constant-primer or identifier match. High-quality paired reads were merged with COPE v1.2.5, and unique nucleotide sequences were defined as clonotypes. MiTCR v1.1 was used to align the clonotypes against IMGT TRBV, TRBD and TRBJ reference segments. The analysis included only V-J combinations with a frequency above 0.0001, which together covered more than 98% of the repertoires. A TCS score was defined as the ratio of F50 (clonal expansion) to E x V (chaos), with BLOSUM62-based TCRdist applied between CDR3 peptides within each V-J. Welch's t-statistics and random forest reduced 500 to 550 V-J features to 10 to 15, which were used in a naive Bayes classifier (R e1071). The public reads were run again by TCRdb, first through fastp at Q25 and then through MiXCR, and only productive beta chains were kept. Identical CDR3 proteins give one entry, which carries the most common genes and DNA. TCRdb, rather than the study authors, made the V and J calls. This sample lists more than 600,000 distinct CDR3 sequences; around 15% were detected once. The biggest ten clones account for approximately 8.4% of the sample.

Stable Graves' hyperthyroidism was defined as no progression to ophthalmopathy during 18 months of follow-up. Hyperthyroidism patients were newly diagnosed, with disease duration under 2 months, and aged 18 to 65 years. Patients with uncontrolled infections, other autoimmune diseases, pregnancy or lactation were excluded. Diagnoses relied on clinical symptoms, serum thyroxine and TRAb, thyroid ultrasound and orbital computed tomography. PBMCs were separated from 10 ml of fresh peripheral blood using Ficoll-Paque density gradient centrifugation. Total RNA was extracted with Trizol reagent, and quality was checked on an Agilent 2100 Bioanalyzer. Including cysteine and phenylalanine, the CDR3 has 20 amino acids. Only the CDR3 region is kept as DNA, spanning 60 bases read in frame from base 1. The germline V and J ends show losses of 3 bases and 3 bases respectively, and no gene match explains 14 bases of the junction.

Concerning this clonotype: The specificity of this receptor is unknown. Qualities for individual bases were not recorded, and no much larger clone is one base off.

General findings and caveats noted by the study authors: Most expanded thyroid clonotypes (frequency above 0.001) were also detected in blood, suggesting blood repertoires may reflect thyroid immune responses. Ophthalmopathy was separated from stable hyperthyroidism by a 13 V-J signature model, with around 90% sensitivity and roughly 84% specificity obtained in cross-validation and 80%/75% obtained in testing. Sample size was not statistically predetermined, and investigators were not blinded to group allocation. During validation, the model predicted progression to ophthalmopathy a median of about 6.3 months ahead of onset, with around 70% sensitivity and 72% to 85% specificity.

The receptor was isolated from a man in his late teens or twenties with Graves' hyperthyroidism. Recombination joined TRBV12-3 or TRBV12-4 with TRBJ2-2, with 12 bases in between that match TRBD2. Input material: blood. The DNA sequence is as follows: TGTGCCAGCAGTTTTCTAGCGGGAGGGCCCAGTATTCAGGACACCGGGGAGCTGTTTTTT. It translates as CASSFLAGGPSIQDTGELFF.